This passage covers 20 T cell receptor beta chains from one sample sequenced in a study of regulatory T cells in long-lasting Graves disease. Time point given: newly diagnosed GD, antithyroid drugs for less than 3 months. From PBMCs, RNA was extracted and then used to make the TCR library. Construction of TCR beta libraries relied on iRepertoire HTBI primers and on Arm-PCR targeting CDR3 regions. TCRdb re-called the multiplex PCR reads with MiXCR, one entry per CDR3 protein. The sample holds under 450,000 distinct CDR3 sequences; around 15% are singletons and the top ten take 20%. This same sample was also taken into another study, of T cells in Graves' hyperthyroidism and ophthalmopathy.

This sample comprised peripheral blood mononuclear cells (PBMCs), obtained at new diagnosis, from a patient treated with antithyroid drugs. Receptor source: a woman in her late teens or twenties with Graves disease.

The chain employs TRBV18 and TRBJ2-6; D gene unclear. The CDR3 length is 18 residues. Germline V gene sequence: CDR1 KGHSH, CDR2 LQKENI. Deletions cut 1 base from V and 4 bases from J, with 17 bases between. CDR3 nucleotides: TGTGCCAGCTCACCACAGCAACAGACGCCCCAGGGGGCCAACGTCCTGACTTTC. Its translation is CASSPQQQTPQGANVLTF. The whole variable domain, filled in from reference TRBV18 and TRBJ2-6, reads NAGVMQNPRHLVRRRGQEARLRCSPMKGHSHVYWYRQLPEEGLKFMVYLQKENIIDESGMPKERFSAEFPKEGPSILRIQQVVRGDSAAYFCASSPQQQTPQGANVLTFGAGSRLTVL.

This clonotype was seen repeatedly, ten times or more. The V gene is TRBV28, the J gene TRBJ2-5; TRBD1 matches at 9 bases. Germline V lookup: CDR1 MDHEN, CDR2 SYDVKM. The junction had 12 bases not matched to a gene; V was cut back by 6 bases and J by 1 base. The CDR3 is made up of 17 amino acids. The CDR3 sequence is CASSTPGQGPLQETQYF. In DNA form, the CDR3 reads TGTGCCAGCAGCACCCCGGGACAGGGCCCGCTCCAAGAGACCCAGTACTTC.

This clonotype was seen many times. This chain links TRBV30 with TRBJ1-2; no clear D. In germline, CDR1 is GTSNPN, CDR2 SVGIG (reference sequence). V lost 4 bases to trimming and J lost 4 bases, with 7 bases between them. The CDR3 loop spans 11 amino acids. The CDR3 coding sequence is TGTGCCTGGACAGAGATCTATGGCTACACCTTC. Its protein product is CAWTEIYGYTF.

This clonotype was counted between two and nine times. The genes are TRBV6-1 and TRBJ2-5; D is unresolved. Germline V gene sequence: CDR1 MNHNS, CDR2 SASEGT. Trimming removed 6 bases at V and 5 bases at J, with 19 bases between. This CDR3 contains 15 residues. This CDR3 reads CASREQSLMGETQYF. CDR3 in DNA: TGTGCCAGCAGAGAGCAAAGCCTAATGGGGGAGACCCAGTACTTC.

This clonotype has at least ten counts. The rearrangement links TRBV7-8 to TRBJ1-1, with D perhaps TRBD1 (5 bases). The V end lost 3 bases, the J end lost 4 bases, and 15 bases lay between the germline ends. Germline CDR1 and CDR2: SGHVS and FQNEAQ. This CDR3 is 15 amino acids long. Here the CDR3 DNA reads TGTGCCAGCAGCTTGAGGGTCGGAAGGGGCACTGAAGCTTTCTTT. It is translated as CASSLRVGRGTEAFF.

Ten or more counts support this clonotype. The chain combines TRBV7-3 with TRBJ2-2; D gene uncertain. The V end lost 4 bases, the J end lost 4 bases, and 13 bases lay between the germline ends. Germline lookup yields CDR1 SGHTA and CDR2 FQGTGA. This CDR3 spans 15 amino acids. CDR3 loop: CASSSVPRSTGELFF. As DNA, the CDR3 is TGTGCCAGCAGCTCAGTCCCGCGGAGCACCGGGGAGCTGTTTTTT. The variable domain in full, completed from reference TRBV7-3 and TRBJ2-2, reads GAGVSQTPSNKVTEKGKYVELRCDPISGHTALYWYRQSLGQGPEFLIYFQGTGAADDSGLPNDRFFAVRPEGSVSTLKIQRTERGDSAVYLCASSSVPRSTGELFFGEGSRLTVL.

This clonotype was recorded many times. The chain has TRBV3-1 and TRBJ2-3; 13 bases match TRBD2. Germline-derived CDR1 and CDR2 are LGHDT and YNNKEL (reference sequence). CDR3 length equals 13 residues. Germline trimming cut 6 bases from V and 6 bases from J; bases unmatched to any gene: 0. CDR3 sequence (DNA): TGTGCCAGCAGGACTAGCGGGAGGGATACGCAGTATTTT. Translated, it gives CASRTSGRDTQYF.

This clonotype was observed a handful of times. Written as DNA, the CDR3 is TGTGCCAGCAGTGAAGCAGGGCAGGAATACAAGCAGTACTTC. It specifies CASSEAGQEYKQYF. The chain is built from TRBV6-2 or TRBV6-3 and TRBJ2-7; a weak D match, TRBD1 (5 bases). The CDR3 runs to 14 residues. V was trimmed by 5 bases and J by 8 bases, leaving 19 bases between them. The V gene's germline CDR1 is MNHEY and CDR2 SVGEGT.

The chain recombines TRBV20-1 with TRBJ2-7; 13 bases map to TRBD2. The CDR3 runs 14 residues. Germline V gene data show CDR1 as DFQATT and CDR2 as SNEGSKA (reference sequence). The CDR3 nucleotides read TGCAGCGGGGCGGGGACTAGCGGGACCTACGAGCAGTACTTC. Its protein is CSGAGTSGTYEQYF.

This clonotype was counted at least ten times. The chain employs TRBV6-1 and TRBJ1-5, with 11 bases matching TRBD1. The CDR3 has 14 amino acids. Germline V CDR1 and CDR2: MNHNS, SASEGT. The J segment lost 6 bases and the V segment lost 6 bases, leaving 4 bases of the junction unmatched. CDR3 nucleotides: TGTGCCAGCAGGGGGACAGGGGGTAGTCAGCCCCAGCATTTT. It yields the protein CASRGTGGSQPQHF.

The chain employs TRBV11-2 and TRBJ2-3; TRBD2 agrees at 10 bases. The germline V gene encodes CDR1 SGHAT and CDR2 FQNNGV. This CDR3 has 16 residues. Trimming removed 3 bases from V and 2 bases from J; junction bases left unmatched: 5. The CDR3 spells CASSFSGGTNTDTQYF. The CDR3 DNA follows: TGTGCCAGCAGCTTTAGCGGGGGGACGAACACAGATACGCAGTATTTT.

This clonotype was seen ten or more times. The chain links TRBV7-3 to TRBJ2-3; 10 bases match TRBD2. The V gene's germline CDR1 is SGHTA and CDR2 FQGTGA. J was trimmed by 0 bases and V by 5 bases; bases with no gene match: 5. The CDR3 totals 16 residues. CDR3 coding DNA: TGTGCCAGCAGCCTTACTAGCGGGACTAGCACAGATACGCAGTATTTT. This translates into CASSLTSGTSTDTQYF.

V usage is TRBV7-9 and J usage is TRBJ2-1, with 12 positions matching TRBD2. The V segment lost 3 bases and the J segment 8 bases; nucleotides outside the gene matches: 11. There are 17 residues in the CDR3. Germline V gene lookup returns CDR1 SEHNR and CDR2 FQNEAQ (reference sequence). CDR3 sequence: CASSFPPSGGVRDEQFF. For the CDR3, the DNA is TGTGCCAGCAGCTTCCCTCCTAGCGGGGGGGTTAGGGATGAGCAGTTCTTC.

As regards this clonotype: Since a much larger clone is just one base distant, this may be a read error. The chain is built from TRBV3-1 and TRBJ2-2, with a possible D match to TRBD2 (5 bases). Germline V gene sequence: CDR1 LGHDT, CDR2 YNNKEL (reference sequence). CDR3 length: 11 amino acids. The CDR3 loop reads CASSQIGELVF. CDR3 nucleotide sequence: TGTGCCAGCAGCCAAATTGGGGAGCTGGTTTTT.

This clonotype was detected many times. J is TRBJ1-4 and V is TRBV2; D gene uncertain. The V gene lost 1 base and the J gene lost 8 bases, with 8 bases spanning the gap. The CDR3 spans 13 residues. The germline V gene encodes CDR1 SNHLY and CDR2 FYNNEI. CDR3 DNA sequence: TGTGCCAGCAGTGAAGGAGGAGGGGAAAAACTGTTTTTT. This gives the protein CASSEGGGEKLFF.

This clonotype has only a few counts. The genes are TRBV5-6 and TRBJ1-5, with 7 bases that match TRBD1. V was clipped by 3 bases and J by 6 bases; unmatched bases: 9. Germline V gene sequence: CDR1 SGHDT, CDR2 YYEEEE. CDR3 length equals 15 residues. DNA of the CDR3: TGTGCCAGCAGCTCGACTCTCACAGGGGTTCAGCCCCAGCATTTT. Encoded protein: CASSSTLTGVQPQHF. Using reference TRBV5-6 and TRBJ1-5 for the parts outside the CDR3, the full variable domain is DAGVTQSPTHLIKTRGQQVTLRCSPKSGHDTVSWYQQALGQGPQFIFQYYEEEERQRGNFPDRFSGHQFPNYSSELNVNALLLGDSALYLCASSSTLTGVQPQHFGDGTRLSIL.

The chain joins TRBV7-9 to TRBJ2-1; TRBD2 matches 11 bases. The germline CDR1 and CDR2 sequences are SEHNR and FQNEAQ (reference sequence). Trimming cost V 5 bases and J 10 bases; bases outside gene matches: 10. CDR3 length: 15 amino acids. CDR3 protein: CASSRLAGSHGEQFF. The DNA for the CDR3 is TGTGCCAGCAGCCGACTAGCGGGGTCCCACGGGGAGCAGTTCTTC. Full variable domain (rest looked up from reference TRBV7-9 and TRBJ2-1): DTGVSQNPRHKITKRGQNVTFRCDPISEHNRLYWYRQTLGQGPEFLTYFQNEAQLEKSRLLSDRFSAERPKGSFSTLEIQRTEQGDSAMYLCASSRLAGSHGEQFFGPGTRLTVL.

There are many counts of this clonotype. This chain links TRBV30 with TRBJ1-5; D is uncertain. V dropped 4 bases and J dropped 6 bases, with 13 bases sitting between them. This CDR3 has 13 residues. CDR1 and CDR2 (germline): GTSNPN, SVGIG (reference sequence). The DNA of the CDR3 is TGTGCCTGGAACGCGGAGCCGGGTCAGCCCCAGCATTTT. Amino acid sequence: CAWNAEPGQPQHF.

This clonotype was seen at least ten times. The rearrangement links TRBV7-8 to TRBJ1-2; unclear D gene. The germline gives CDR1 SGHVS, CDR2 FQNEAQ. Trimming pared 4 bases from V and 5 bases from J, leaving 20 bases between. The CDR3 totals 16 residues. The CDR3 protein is CASSSGRFGGLYGYTF. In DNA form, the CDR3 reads TGTGCCAGCAGCTCTGGCCGGTTTGGAGGACTTTATGGCTACACCTTC.

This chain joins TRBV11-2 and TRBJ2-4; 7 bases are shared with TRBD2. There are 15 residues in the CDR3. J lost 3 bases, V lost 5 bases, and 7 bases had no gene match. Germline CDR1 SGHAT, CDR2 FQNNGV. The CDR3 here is CASSSGGVGKNIQYF. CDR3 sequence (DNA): TGTGCCAGCAGCAGTGGGGGGGTTGGCAAAAACATTCAGTACTTC. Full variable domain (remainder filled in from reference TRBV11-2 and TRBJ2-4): EAGVAQSPRYKIIEKRQSVAFWCNPISGHATLYWYQQILGQGPKLLIQFQNNGVVDDSQLPKDRFSAERLKGVDSTLKIQPAKLEDSAVYLCASSSGGVGKNIQYFGAGTRLSVL.